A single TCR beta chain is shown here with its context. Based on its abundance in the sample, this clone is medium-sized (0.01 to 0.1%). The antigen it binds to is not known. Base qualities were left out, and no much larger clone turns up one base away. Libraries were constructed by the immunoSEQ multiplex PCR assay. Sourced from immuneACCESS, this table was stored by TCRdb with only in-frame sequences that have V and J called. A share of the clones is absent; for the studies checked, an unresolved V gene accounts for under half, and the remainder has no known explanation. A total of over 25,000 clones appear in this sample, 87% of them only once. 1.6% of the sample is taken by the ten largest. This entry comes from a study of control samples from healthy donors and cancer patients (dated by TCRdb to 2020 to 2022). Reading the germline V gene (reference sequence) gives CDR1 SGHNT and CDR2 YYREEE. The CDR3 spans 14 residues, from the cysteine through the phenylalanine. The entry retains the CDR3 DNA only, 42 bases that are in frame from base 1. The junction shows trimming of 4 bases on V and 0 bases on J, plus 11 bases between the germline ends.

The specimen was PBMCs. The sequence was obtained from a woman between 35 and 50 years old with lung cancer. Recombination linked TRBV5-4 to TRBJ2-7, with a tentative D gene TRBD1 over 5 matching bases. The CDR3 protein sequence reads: CASSGATDSYEQYF. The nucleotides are TGTGCCAGCAGCGGGGCTACAGACTCCTACGAGCAGTACTTC.